The clone carrying this TCR beta chain was seen ten or more times. Its target is not known. All patients were untreated before thyroid surgery. The data were taken from a study of metastatic and nonmetastatic thyroid tumors. Study overall: Repertoires from blood and tumor or nodule tissue of malignant and benign thyroid patients were compared. Study-level findings and limits: It was reported that TCR beta diversity was significantly higher in malignant thyroid tumors than benign nodules, in blood and tumor.

This CDR3 region has 15 residues. Trimming took 3 bases from V and 4 from J; bases not matched to a gene: 12. Germline V CDR1 and CDR2: DFQATT, SNEGSKA (reference sequence). Per the original methods: What underpinned the distant-metastasis classifier for papillary thyroid cancer was the set of CDR3 differences across clinicopathological groups. TCRdb re-called the PCR reads via MiXCR. TCRdb's processing, not the study's, gives the V and J calls here. The sample consists of around 19,000 clones, 15% to 19% of them appearing once. The sequence came from a female donor with papillary thyroid cancer or a benign thyroid nodule (not recorded which). Some clones in this sample may be carry-over from other donors' samples. The chain has TRBV20-1 and TRBJ2-7; 7 nucleotides align to TRBD1. The sample comprised blood. The CDR3 DNA reads as TGCAGTGCTAGTGAAAACAGGGGAAGCATGTACGAGCAGTACTTC. Protein: CSASENRGSMYEQYF.